The 27 T cell receptor beta chains reported below all come from one sample, sequenced in a study of T-cell reconstitution after alpha-beta-depleted transplantation in children. Unique molecular identifiers featured in how the TCRbeta library was prepared. Via MiXCR, TCRdb re-called the PCR reads, giving one row per CDR3 protein. This sample yields around 200,000 distinct CDR3 sequences, of which 11% are seen a single time; about 28% belongs to the top ten. The sequencing used PBMCs, collected before TCRalphabeta/CD19-depleted stem cell transplant. The receptor source for this set is a child less than two years old with acute myeloid leukemia, due to receive a stem cell transplant.

This clonotype was found many times. The chain links TRBV7-2 to TRBJ2-4; D possibly corresponds to TRBD1 (6 bases). Per the germline V gene, CDR1 is SGHTA and CDR2 is FQGNSA. V dropped 3 bases and J dropped 0 bases, with 12 bases sitting between them. This CDR3 has 16 residues. CDR3 in amino acids: CASSFQGTKAKNIQYF. The CDR3 DNA reads as TGTGCCAGCAGCTTTCAGGGGACCAAAGCCAAAAACATTCAGTACTTC.

This clonotype has at least ten counts. The J gene is TRBJ2-7, the V gene TRBV3-1; TRBD1 agrees at 7 bases. The CDR3 sequence is 18 residues long. Germline CDR1 reads LGHDT; CDR2 reads YNNKEL (reference sequence). Trimming took 0 bases from V and 3 from J; bases not matched to a gene: 14. The CDR3 DNA follows: TGTGCCAGCAGCCAAGATTCCCCCGGGACAGAGGGGGTCTACGAGCAGTACTTC. Translation: CASSQDSPGTEGVYEQYF.

This clonotype was picked up a small number of times. The rearrangement links TRBV2 to TRBJ1-6; 9 nucleotides agree with TRBD1. J lost 4 bases, V lost 11 bases, and 15 bases had no gene match. Germline V CDR1 and CDR2: SNHLY, FYNNEI. The CDR3 extends over 17 amino acids. The CDR3 DNA is TGTGCCTTCTGCCCTGGACAGGGGCGGGGATATAATTCACCCCTCCACTTT. This codes for CAFCPGQGRGYNSPLHF.

This clonotype was observed many times. The rearrangement links TRBV5-1 to TRBJ1-1; TRBD1 matches 7 bases. The CDR3 contains 14 residues. The germline V gene encodes CDR1 SGHRS and CDR2 YFSETQ. V lost 2 bases and J lost 6; bases outside the gene matches: 7. The CDR3, as DNA: TGCGCCAGCAGCTTAACAGGGGATACCGCTGAAGCTTTCTTT. Amino acids: CASSLTGDTAEAFF.

In its sample, this clonotype was seen many times. Germline is not matched at one junction end, which may reflect a read error. This chain links TRBV10-3 with TRBJ1-5; D is unresolved. CDR3 size: 14 residues. Germline CDR1 and CDR2: ENHRY and SYGVKD. The CDR3 sequence is CAISESRVNQPQHF. CDR3 DNA sequence: TGTGCCATCAGCGAGTCACGGGTAAATCAGCCCCAGCATTTT.

This clonotype turned up a few times. The V call is TRBV7-2, the J call TRBJ1-1; no definite D call. V was cut by 2 bases and J by 7 bases, with 11 bases left in between. The V gene's germline CDR1 is SGHTA and CDR2 FQGNSA. The CDR3 totals 13 residues. The CDR3 DNA reads TGTGCCAGCAGCTTACAGACGGACCGTGAAGCTTTCTTT. Amino acid sequence: CASSLQTDREAFF.

This chain links TRBV4-1 with TRBJ2-2; unclear D gene. The length of the CDR3 is 14 residues. The germline V gene has CDR1 MGHRA and CDR2 YSYEKL. The ends were cut back, 7 bases at V and 1 base at J, with 10 bases in the middle. CDR3 sequence: CASTLAMNTGELFF. The CDR3 coding sequence is TGCGCCAGCACCCTGGCCATGAACACCGGGGAGCTGTTTTTT.

The table lists this clonotype with many counts. The chain joins TRBV24-1 to TRBJ2-3; the D gene could be TRBD1 or TRBD2 (5 bases each). Per germline, CDR1 KGHDR and CDR2 SFDVKD. Trimming took off 3 bases at V and 5 bases at J, with 11 bases between the two ends. This CDR3 comprises 14 residues. The CDR3 sequence is CATSDGTAGDTQYF. CDR3 nucleotides: TGTGCCACCAGTGATGGGACCGCCGGAGATACGCAGTATTTT.

This clonotype was seen many times. The chain couples TRBV29-1 to TRBJ1-1; a weak D match, TRBD1 (6 bases). Germline loops: CDR1 SQVTM, CDR2 ANQGSEA. Deletions cut 8 bases from V and 0 bases from J, with 16 bases between. The CDR3 length is 14 residues. In DNA, the CDR3 is TGCAGCACCCCCGGGGGGCTCGTGAACACTGAAGCTTTCTTT. Translating it yields CSTPGGLVNTEAFF.

This clonotype was picked up many times. The V and J genes are TRBV5-1 and TRBJ1-2; the D gene is possibly TRBD1 (5 bases). The germline V and J ends were trimmed by 4 bases and 1 base, with 11 bases remaining between them. This CDR3 has 14 amino acids. Germline V gene data show CDR1 as SGHRS and CDR2 as YFSETQ. As DNA, the CDR3 is TGCGCCAGCAGCGAGACAGCGTTTAACTATGGCTACACCTTC. This translates into CASSETAFNYGYTF.

This clonotype was seen at least ten times. The chain employs TRBV12-3 or TRBV12-4 and TRBJ1-3; D perhaps matches TRBD1 (6 bases). This CDR3 is built from 15 residues. V was cut by 4 bases and J by 2 bases, with 12 bases left in between. CDR3 DNA sequence: TGTGCCAGCAGTTCGCCGACAGGTGCTGGAAACACCATATATTTT. Amino acids: CASSSPTGAGNTIYF.

This clonotype was counted a few times. The rearrangement uses TRBV24-1 and TRBJ2-1; 13 positions agree with TRBD2. The CDR3 extends over 18 amino acids. CDR1 KGHDR and CDR2 SFDVKD come from the germline V gene. The ends lost 4 bases at V and 1 base at J; junction bases unmatched: 6. The CDR3 region is CATSDQGLAGRSYNEQFF. The CDR3 bases are TGTGCCACCAGTGACCAGGGACTAGCGGGACGTTCCTACAATGAGCAGTTCTTC.

This clonotype was counted ten times or more. This chain links TRBV10-3 with TRBJ2-1; TRBD2 matches at 8 bases. The ends lost 2 bases at V and 1 base at J; junction bases unmatched: 4. This CDR3 spans 16 amino acids. CDR1 is ENHRY, CDR2 SYGVKD, per germline. The chain's CDR3 is CAISETLAGSYNEQFF. CDR3 DNA: TGTGCCATCAGTGAGACATTAGCGGGATCCTACAATGAGCAGTTCTTC.

This clonotype was seen at least ten times. This chain uses TRBV6-2 or TRBV6-3 with TRBJ2-1; D is possibly TRBD2 (6 bases). The V and J ends lost 0 bases and 4 bases respectively, with 13 bases between them. Germline loops: CDR1 MNHEY, CDR2 SVGEGT. The CDR3 covers 16 residues. Here the CDR3 DNA reads TGTGCCAGCAGTTACTCCGGTCTAGCGCCTTACAATGAGCAGTTCTTC. Protein: CASSYSGLAPYNEQFF.

This clonotype was detected many times. This chain joins TRBV6-2 or TRBV6-3 and TRBJ2-1; a possible D gene is TRBD2 (5 bases). Trimming pared 0 bases from V and 0 bases from J, leaving 12 bases between. Germline V gene data show CDR1 as MNHEY and CDR2 as SVGEGT. The CDR3 is 17 residues long. The CDR3 region has the DNA TGTGCCAGCAGTTACTCCACACACGGAGGCTCCTACAATGAGCAGTTCTTC. Encoded protein: CASSYSTHGGSYNEQFF.

This clonotype was seen ten or more times. The chain recombines TRBV20-1 with TRBJ1-1, with unresolved D. V lost 3 bases to trimming and J lost 1 base, with 12 bases between them. This CDR3 is 14 amino acids long. Germline CDR1 is DFQATT and CDR2 is SNEGSKA (reference sequence). The CDR3 loop reads CSASRGPQNTEAFF. The CDR3 DNA sequence: TGCAGTGCTAGTCGCGGACCCCAGAACACTGAAGCTTTCTTT.

There are a few counts of this clonotype. The chain carries TRBV12-3 or TRBV12-4 and TRBJ2-7, with D tentatively TRBD1 or TRBD2 (6 bases each). The CDR3 sequence is 18 residues long. Trimming left V 5 bases short and J 2 bases short, with 25 bases between. This CDR3 is CASSRTGTLIGVPYEQYF. In DNA form, the CDR3 reads TGTGCCAGCAGTCGTACAGGGACTCTCATTGGGGTGCCCTACGAGCAGTACTTC.

This clonotype was counted once. The genes are TRBV5-4 and TRBJ2-3, with 14 bases lining up with TRBD2. The germline CDR1 and CDR2 sequences are SGHNT and YYREEE (reference sequence). CDR3 length: 17 amino acids. J was trimmed by 5 bases and V by 4 bases; bases with no gene match: 9. CDR3 sequence (DNA): TGTGCCAGCAGCCGGCAGACTAGCGGGGGGGCTTTAGATACGCAGTATTTT. Amino acid sequence: CASSRQTSGGALDTQYF.

This clonotype appeared many times. The chain recombines TRBV20-1 with TRBJ1-1; D unclear. CDR1 and CDR2 (germline): DFQATT, SNEGSKA (reference sequence). The CDR3 runs 12 residues. Between the trimmed V and J ends, which lost 4 bases and 3 bases, there was a span of 9 bases. In DNA form, the CDR3 reads TGCAGTGCTACTATTATGGACACTGAAGCTTTCTTT. It codes for CSATIMDTEAFF.

There are many counts of this clonotype. This sequence joins TRBV28 and TRBJ2-3; D is perhaps TRBD1 or TRBD2 (6 bases each). V lost 2 bases, J lost 3 bases, and 12 bases lay in between. There are 15 residues in the CDR3. CDR1 is MDHEN, CDR2 SYDVKM, per germline. The CDR3 loop is CASSLRGQRTDTQYF. The CDR3 bases are TGTGCCAGCAGTTTACGGGGGCAGCGGACAGATACGCAGTATTTT.

This clonotype was detected ten times or more. The rearrangement links TRBV20-1 to TRBJ2-1; D call uncertain. From germline, CDR1 is DFQATT and CDR2 SNEGSKA (reference sequence). V was pared by 5 bases and J by 7 bases, with 18 bases between. This CDR3 is built from 14 residues. CDR3 nucleotides: TGCAGTGCTCGGCGTGAGTTTGATAGGAATGAGCAGTTCTTC. It yields the protein CSARREFDRNEQFF.

This clonotype was picked up many times. The genes are TRBV20-1 and TRBJ2-3; 12 nucleotides match TRBD2. The germline V gene encodes CDR1 DFQATT and CDR2 SNEGSKA (reference sequence). The CDR3 consists of 17 residues. The trim removed 3 bases at V and 2 bases at J, leaving 9 bases unmatched. This chain's CDR3 is CSASPRTSGKTTDTQYF. CDR3 nucleotide sequence: TGCAGTGCTAGCCCCAGGACTAGCGGGAAGACCACAGATACGCAGTATTTT.

This clonotype was found many times. The V gene is TRBV2, the J gene TRBJ2-5; D remains ambiguous. The CDR3 sequence is 13 residues long. With 6 bases removed from V and 4 bases from J, the gap between germline ends came to 12 bases. CDR1 and CDR2 (germline): SNHLY, FYNNEI. The CDR3 nucleotides are TGTGCCAGCAGGGGTGGCTGGGCAGAGACCCAGTACTTC. Residues: CASRGGWAETQYF.

This clonotype was recorded a few times. This clone may be a read error of a much larger clone one base away. This chain uses TRBV6-2 or TRBV6-3 with TRBJ2-1, with a possible D match to TRBD2 (5 bases). The CDR3 is 16 residues long. Germline assignment: CDR1 MNHEY and CDR2 SVGEGT. The CDR3 loop is CANSSLEFKTYNEQFF. The CDR3 DNA is TGTGCCAACAGTTCACTAGAATTTAAAACCTACAATGAGCAGTTCTTC.

V is TRBV27 and J is TRBJ1-4, with D unclear. The V end was cut by 6 bases, the J end by 3 bases, with 14 bases between. Germline CDR1 is MNHEY and CDR2 is SMNVEV (reference sequence). CDR3 length: 15 amino acids. In DNA form, the CDR3 reads TGTGCCAGCAGGGCCTATGGGGAGTCTAATGAAAAACTGTTTTTT. It yields the protein CASRAYGESNEKLFF.

CDR3 amino acids: CASSPGTSQETQYF. CDR3 in DNA: TGCGCCAGCAGCCCCGGGACTAGCCAAGAGACCCAGTACTTC. This chain uses TRBV5-1 with TRBJ2-5, with TRBD2 identical over 8 bases. This CDR3 contains 14 residues. Germline V gene sequence: CDR1 SGHRS, CDR2 YFSETQ. Unmatched junction bases numbered 3, after V lost 4 bases and J lost 1 base. Filled out from reference TRBV5-1 and TRBJ2-5, the complete variable domain reads KAGVTQTPRYLIKTRGQQVTLSCSPISGHRSVSWYQQTPGQGLQFLFEYFSETQRNKGNFPGRFSGRQFSNSRSEMNVSTLELGDSALYLCASSPGTSQETQYFGPGTRLLVL.

This clonotype has ten or more counts. The gene calls are TRBV24-1 and TRBJ2-3; D is possibly TRBD2 (6 bases). V was cut by 5 bases and J by 1 base, with 9 bases left in between. The germline gives CDR1 KGHDR, CDR2 SFDVKD. This CDR3 has 14 amino acids. In DNA form, the CDR3 reads TGTGCCACCAGTGTTTCGGGGGGCACAGATACGCAGTATTTT. Translated, it gives CATSVSGGTDTQYF.